This T cell receptor (beta chain) was captured in a study of blood T cell repertoires in COVID-19. Study information: From T cells, B-cell-depleted T cells, or PBMCs came the material, which was cDNA or gDNA.

This clone was seen just once. This CDR3 has 15 residues. Germline lookup yields CDR1 MNHEY and CDR2 SVGAGI. The germline V and J ends were trimmed by 2 bases and 8 bases, with 13 bases remaining between them. TCRdb keeps only in-frame clones here, not all; method: immunoSEQ multiplex PCR. Counted here are some 70,000 clones, more than 65% occurring once; the ten biggest clones make up roughly 9.8%. The genes are TRBV6-5 and TRBJ1-6, with D unresolved. This clonotype originated in a woman in her fifties or sixties with acute or convalescent COVID-19. Sequencing input: peripheral blood. CDR3 in amino acids: CASSYRPGWDSPLHF. DNA for the CDR3: TGTGCCAGCAGTTACCGCCCGGGGTGGGATTCACCCCTCCACTTT.